This T cell receptor (beta chain) was found in a study of Graves' ophthalmopathy and Graves' hyperthyroidism. The sample holds many counts of this clonotype. This CDR3 contains 13 residues. CDR1 and CDR2 (germline): KGHDR, SFDVKD. Trimming stripped 5 bases from V and 6 bases from J, with 9 bases between. The authors amplified TCR beta CDR3 regions from RNA transcripts. The workflow started with a first-round RT-PCR run with HTBI primers and then moved on to a second-round multiplex PCR. Via MiXCR, TCRdb re-called the multiplex PCR reads, giving one row per CDR3 protein. The sample lists 350,000 to 450,000 distinct CDR3 sequences, about a sixth seen once, with around 1.5% in the top ten.

The material sequenced was peripheral blood. This receptor was taken from a woman aged 18 to 35 with Graves' ophthalmopathy. The V call is TRBV24-1, the J call TRBJ2-2, with unresolved D. CDR3 sequence (DNA): TGTGCCACCAGTGGTCTTAAACCCGGGGAGCTGTTTTTT. Translating it yields CATSGLKPGELFF.